The rows below give T cell receptor beta chains drawn from one sample of a study of blood T cell repertoires in COVID-19. Repertoires were generated with immunoSEQ multiplex PCR, while TCRdb's copy carries only in-frame clones and drops some. The table records 250,000 to 300,000 clones, approximately 86% of them present only once. What was sequenced was peripheral blood. Every receptor here comes from a woman aged 65 to 85 with COVID-19, enrolled during active disease. CDR3s include the opening cysteine and the closing phenylalanine or tryptophan. D genes are given only for firm matches. Clone size is shown for a subset of rows, as once, few, many or a class of expanded clone.

j_gene: TRBJ2-3
v_gene: TRBV6-1
d_gene: .
abundance: .
CDR3aa: CASSDLGLLTDTQYF
CDR3nt: TGTGCCAGCAGTGATCTGGGCCTCCTCACAGATACGCAGTATTTT

j_gene: TRBJ1-2
v_gene: TRBV9
d_gene: TRBD1
abundance: .
CDR3aa: CASSPGTGDYGYTF
CDR3nt: TGTGCCAGCAGCCCTGGGACAGGGGATTATGGCTACACCTTC

j_gene: TRBJ1-2
v_gene: TRBV3-1/TRBV3-2
d_gene: TRBD1
abundance: .
CDR3aa: CASSPGQGNYGYTF
CDR3nt: TGTGCCAGCAGCCCAGGACAGGGAAACTATGGCTACACCTTC

j_gene: TRBJ2-1
v_gene: TRBV6-5
d_gene: TRBD2
abundance: .
CDR3aa: CASSYYSLAGEDEQFF
CDR3nt: TGTGCCAGCAGTTATTACAGTCTAGCGGGGGAGGATGAGCAGTTCTTC

j_gene: TRBJ1-1
v_gene: TRBV5-6
d_gene: .
abundance: .
CDR3aa: CASSLMSYNTEAFF
CDR3nt: TGTGCCAGCAGCTTGATGAGTTACAACACTGAAGCTTTCTTT

j_gene: TRBJ1-1
v_gene: TRBV2
d_gene: .
abundance: .
CDR3aa: CASSGGHGTEAFF
CDR3nt: TGTGCCAGCAGTGGTGGACATGGCACTGAAGCTTTCTTT

j_gene: TRBJ2-1
v_gene: TRBV18
d_gene: TRBD2
abundance: .
CDR3aa: CASSPKRGGGSEQFF
CDR3nt: TGTGCCAGCTCACCCAAGCGGGGGGGCGGTAGTGAGCAGTTCTTC

j_gene: TRBJ2-3
v_gene: TRBV5-5
d_gene: .
abundance: once
CDR3aa: CASSSSGFSTDTQYF
CDR3nt: TGTGCCAGCAGCTCGAGCGGGTTTAGCACAGATACGCAGTATTTT

j_gene: TRBJ1-1
v_gene: TRBV7-3
d_gene: .
abundance: .
CDR3aa: CASSSHAGDTEAFF
CDR3nt: TGTGCCAGCAGCTCCCACGCGGGGGACACTGAAGCTTTCTTT

j_gene: TRBJ1-3
v_gene: TRBV5-4
d_gene: .
abundance: few
CDR3aa: CASSSDRDSGNTIYF
CDR3nt: TGTGCCAGCAGCTCTGACAGAGACTCTGGAAACACCATATATTTT

j_gene: TRBJ2-5
v_gene: TRBV19
d_gene: TRBD2
abundance: .
CDR3aa: CASSRGGTSWETQYF
CDR3nt: TGTGCCAGTAGTAGAGGAGGGACTAGCTGGGAGACCCAGTACTTC

j_gene: TRBJ1-6
v_gene: TRBV6-2/TRBV6-3
d_gene: TRBD1
abundance: .
CDR3aa: CASSSRDRGFSPLHF
CDR3nt: TGTGCCAGCAGTTCCCGGGACAGGGGGTTTTCACCCCTCCACTTT

j_gene: TRBJ1-6
v_gene: TRBV4-1
d_gene: .
abundance: .
CDR3aa: CASSQQGDSPLHF
CDR3nt: TGCGCCAGCAGCCAACAGGGTGATTCACCCCTCCACTTT

j_gene: TRBJ1-1
v_gene: TRBV13
d_gene: TRBD1
abundance: .
CDR3aa: CASSSRRDRGPNTEAFF
CDR3nt: TGTGCCAGCAGCTCTCGTCGGGACAGGGGGCCGAACACTGAAGCTTTCTTT

j_gene: TRBJ1-1
v_gene: TRBV6-5
d_gene: TRBD1
abundance: .
CDR3aa: CASSTTGGLGTEAFF
CDR3nt: TGTGCCAGCAGCACAACAGGGGGCCTCGGCACTGAAGCTTTCTTT

j_gene: TRBJ2-2
v_gene: TRBV4-1
d_gene: TRBD1
abundance: few
CDR3aa: CASSHPGQGSLTGELFF
CDR3nt: TGCGCCAGCAGCCATCCGGGACAGGGAAGTTTGACCGGGGAGCTGTTTTTT

j_gene: TRBJ2-2
v_gene: TRBV9
d_gene: .
abundance: .
CDR3aa: CASSAGLGTGELFF
CDR3nt: TGTGCCAGCAGCGCAGGGTTGGGAACCGGGGAGCTGTTTTTT